The T cell receptor beta chain described here comes from a study of Ad26.COV2.S vaccination and SARS-CoV-2 variants. The data were produced by immunoSEQ multiplex PCR, yet TCRdb's version contains in-frame clones alone and is incomplete. The sample includes about 330,000 clones, 85% to 90% of them seen just once. The treatment: some 20 received Ad26.COV2.S at low or high dose, single or two shots; 5 received placebo; per-sample allocation not given. Specimen acquisition occurred on day 63 following the initial vaccine or placebo injection. The ends were cut back, 10 bases at V and 7 bases at J, with 5 bases in the middle. The CDR3 length is 9 residues. Germline CDR1 and CDR2: SNHLY and FYNNEI.

The clonotype originates from a person between 18 and 59 years old who received the Ad26.COV2.S COVID-19 vaccine or a placebo. The V gene is TRBV2, the J gene TRBJ2-1; D gene uncertain. Source: peripheral blood, taken in a trial of Ad26.COV2.S vaccine versus placebo. CDR3 protein: CATGNEQFF. The CDR3 DNA reads TGTGCCACGGGTAATGAGCAGTTCTTC.